The 10 T cell receptor beta chains below come from one sample, sequenced in a study of shared clonotypes between healthy human individuals. Clones were read by immunoSEQ multiplex PCR, and TCRdb kept only the in-frame ones, dropping some. The data contain roughly 490,000 clones, over 65% of them seen just once; the ten biggest clones take up 10% to 15%. Sample: PBMCs. These receptors were obtained from a woman aged 40 to 50 in good health. Some clones in this sample may be carry-over from other donors' samples.

The chain couples TRBV4-1 to TRBJ2-2, with D possibly being TRBD2 (6 bases). Germline V gene data show CDR1 as MGHRA and CDR2 as YSYEKL. The CDR3 sequence is 16 residues long. V lost 4 bases and J 7 bases, leaving 19 bases between the germline ends. The CDR3 loop is CASSPQPGTLGGELFF. CDR3 sequence (DNA): TGCGCCAGCAGCCCCCAACCCGGGACTCTGGGCGGGGAGCTGTTTTTT.

The chain employs TRBV7-2 and TRBJ1-2; D is perhaps TRBD1 (6 bases). The germline CDR1 and CDR2 sequences are SGHTA and FQGNSA. V was cut by 2 bases and J by 2 bases, with 18 bases left in between. This CDR3 comprises 17 residues. DNA of the CDR3: TGTGCCAGCAGCTTATACTCGACCCCGGGACACAACTATGGCTACACCTTC. Encoded protein: CASSLYSTPGHNYGYTF.

This chain joins TRBV4-2 and TRBJ2-5; D gene unclear. In germline, CDR1 is LGHNA, CDR2 YNFKEQ. The V end was cut by 2 bases, the J end by 5 bases, with 12 bases between. This CDR3 comprises 14 residues. As DNA, the CDR3 is TGTGCCAGCAGCCAACCCGGCCCCGGGGAGACCCAGTACTTC. This codes for CASSQPGPGETQYF.

The rearrangement uses TRBV28 and TRBJ2-4, with TRBD2 identical over 8 bases. The CDR3 has 15 amino acids. CDR1 and CDR2 (germline): MDHEN, SYDVKM. Germline trimming cut 3 bases from V and 8 bases from J; bases unmatched to any gene: 9. This chain's CDR3 is CASSFPKAGADIQYF. In nucleotides, the CDR3 is TGTGCCAGCAGTTTCCCAAAAGCGGGAGCTGACATTCAGTACTTC.

V usage is TRBV7-2 and J usage is TRBJ1-4; D possibly corresponds to TRBD1 (5 bases). The CDR3 has 15 amino acids. Per germline, CDR1 SGHTA and CDR2 FQGNSA. Between the trimmed V and J ends, which lost 5 bases and 8 bases, there was a span of 18 bases. Here the CDR3 reads CASSPPGNRDEKLFF. In DNA, the CDR3 is TGTGCCAGCAGCCCTCCGGGGAATAGGGACGAAAAACTGTTTTTT.

This sequence joins TRBV29-1 and TRBJ1-3; D possibly corresponds to TRBD1 (5 bases). The length of the CDR3 is 16 residues. The germline V gene has CDR1 SQVTM and CDR2 ANQGSEA. Trimming stripped 6 bases from V and 0 bases from J, with 18 bases between. CDR3 sequence: CSVVTWDRSSGNTIYF. Written as DNA, the CDR3 is TGCAGCGTCGTCACCTGGGACCGGAGCTCTGGAAACACCATATATTTT.

Comments on this clone: Other DNA sequences within the sample encode an identical CDR3. The chain combines TRBV18 with TRBJ2-3, with D unresolved. The V end was cut by 3 bases, the J end by 4 bases, with 2 bases between. The CDR3 is 11 amino acids. CDR1 and CDR2 from the germline V gene are KGHSH and LQKENI. The CDR3 nucleotides read TGTGCCAGCTCACCGGCAGATACGCAGTATTTT. It specifies CASSPADTQYF.

In the case of this clone: A read error may explain this, as a much larger clone is one base away. The sample has other DNA sequences that encode this CDR3 too. The chain links TRBV29-1 to TRBJ1-5; the D is unclear. Trimming removed 4 bases from V and 3 bases from J, with 10 bases in between. Germline V gives CDR1 SQVTM, CDR2 ANQGSEA. This CDR3 is 13 amino acids long. The CDR3 DNA sequence: TGCAGCGTTGGAAATGGGCCCAATCAGCCCCAGCATTTT. Encoded protein: CSVGNGPNQPQHF. Drawing the rest from reference TRBV29-1 and TRBJ1-5, the complete variable domain is SAVISQKPSRDICQRGTSLTIQCQVDSQVTMMFWYRQQPGQSLTLIATANQGSEATYESGFVIDKFPISRPNLTFSTLTVSNMSPEDSSIYLCSVGNGPNQPQHFGDGTRLSIL.

The chain recombines TRBV27 with TRBJ2-3; 7 bases fit TRBD2. V lost 2 bases to trimming and J lost 0 bases; unmatched junction nucleotides: 5. CDR1 is MNHEY, CDR2 SMNVEV, per germline (reference sequence). The CDR3 is 16 residues long. The CDR3 protein is CASSLRPGRSTDTQYF. The CDR3 DNA sequence: TGTGCCAGCAGTTTAAGGCCCGGGAGGAGCACAGATACGCAGTATTTT.

The genes are TRBV28 and TRBJ1-1; D is undetermined. CDR1 and CDR2 from the germline V gene are MDHEN and SYDVKM. The CDR3 is 12 amino acids. V was clipped by 7 bases and J by 5 bases, with 11 bases between them. The CDR3 here is CASNPSRTEAFF. The CDR3 DNA reads as TGTGCCAGCAACCCCAGTCGGACTGAAGCTTTCTTT.